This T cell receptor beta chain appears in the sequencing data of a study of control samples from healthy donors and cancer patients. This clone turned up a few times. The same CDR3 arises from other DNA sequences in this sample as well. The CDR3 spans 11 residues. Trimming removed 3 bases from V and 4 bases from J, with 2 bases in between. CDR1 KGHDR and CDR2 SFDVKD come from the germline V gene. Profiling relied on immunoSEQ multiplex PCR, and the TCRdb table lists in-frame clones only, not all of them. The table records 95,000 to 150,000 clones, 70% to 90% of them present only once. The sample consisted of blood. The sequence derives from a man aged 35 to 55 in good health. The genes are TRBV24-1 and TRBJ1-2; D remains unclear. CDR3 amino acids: CATSDSYGYTF. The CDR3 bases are TGTGCCACCAGTGATAGCTATGGCTACACCTTC.